The next 14 T cell receptor beta chains were all read from a single sample in a study of cytomegalovirus exposure and HLA in healthy donors. The PCR had 60 Vbeta and 13 Jbeta primers. Using immunoSEQ multiplex PCR, the repertoire was profiled, and TCRdb retains in-frame clones only, with some absent. The sample carries roughly 190,000 clones, about four fifths recorded once. The sequenced sample was PBMCs. Receptors were obtained from a man between 40 and 49 years old in good health and CMV-seropositive.

The V call is TRBV10-3, the J call TRBJ2-7; 10 positions agree with TRBD2. CDR3 length: 14 amino acids. After removal of 5 bases from V and 3 bases from J, the junction contained 4 bases not matched to a gene. Germline assignment: CDR1 ENHRY and CDR2 SYGVKD. The CDR3 nucleotides read TGTGCCATCAGTACCAGGACTAGCGGCTACGAGCAGTACTTC. It codes for CAISTRTSGYEQYF.

A few counts support this clone. The rearrangement joins TRBV13 to TRBJ1-4; D gene uncertain. V lost 1 base to trimming and J lost 2 bases, with 11 bases between them. CDR1 is PRHDT, CDR2 FYEKMQ, per germline (reference sequence). The CDR3 is 16 amino acids. The chain's CDR3 is CASSLVRGSTNEKLFF. The CDR3, as DNA: TGTGCCAGCAGCTTAGTCCGGGGTTCTACTAATGAAAAACTGTTTTTT. Together with reference TRBV13 and TRBJ1-4, the CDR3 gives the full variable domain: AAGVIQSPRHLIKEKRETATLKCYPIPRHDTVYWYQQGPGQDPQFLISFYEKMQSDKGSIPDRFSAQQFSDYHSELNMSSLELGDSALYFCASSLVRGSTNEKLFFGSGTQLSVL.

The chain links TRBV7-9 to TRBJ2-1, with D possibly TRBD2 on 6 matching bases. The CDR3 consists of 15 residues. Germline V gene sequence: CDR1 SEHNR, CDR2 FQNEAQ (reference sequence). V was trimmed by 6 bases and J by 4 bases, leaving 16 bases between them. The CDR3 coding sequence is TGTGCCAGCAGTCCCCCGGCGGGGAGGTACAATGAGCAGTTCTTC. Translation: CASSPPAGRYNEQFF.

The chain joins TRBV5-1 to TRBJ2-1, with 9 bases identical to TRBD2. J lost 5 bases, V lost 0 bases, and 12 bases had no gene match. CDR1 SGHRS and CDR2 YFSETQ come from the germline V gene. The CDR3 is made up of 18 amino acids. The CDR3 sequence is CASSLAVGTSGLNNEQFF. In DNA form, the CDR3 reads TGCGCCAGCAGCTTGGCCGTAGGAACTAGCGGGCTTAACAATGAGCAGTTCTTC.

Written as DNA, the CDR3 is TGTGCCAGCAGCGTAACAGATGGCACTGAAGCTTTCTTT. Its protein is CASSVTDGTEAFF. V usage is TRBV9 and J usage is TRBJ1-1; no clear D gene. The germline V gene encodes CDR1 SGDLS and CDR2 YYNGEE. The CDR3 loop spans 13 amino acids. The ends were cut back, 1 base at V and 4 bases at J, with 8 bases in the middle.

This clone was observed a single time. The chain is built from TRBV5-1 and TRBJ2-3; a possible D gene is TRBD2 (5 bases). V was cut by 0 bases and J by 0 bases, with 11 bases left in between. Germline V gene data show CDR1 as SGHRS and CDR2 as YFSETQ. This CDR3 is built from 16 residues. CDR3 sequence: CASSLVPGGSTDTQYF. As DNA, the CDR3 is TGCGCCAGCAGCTTGGTGCCAGGCGGGAGCACAGATACGCAGTATTTT. Complete variable domain (other parts from reference TRBV5-1 and TRBJ2-3): KAGVTQTPRYLIKTRGQQVTLSCSPISGHRSVSWYQQTPGQGLQFLFEYFSETQRNKGNFPGRFSGRQFSNSRSEMNVSTLELGDSALYLCASSLVPGGSTDTQYFGPGTRLTVL.

This chain connects TRBV4-3 to TRBJ2-1; 8 bases map to TRBD2. Per germline, CDR1 LGHNA and CDR2 YSLEER. The V and J ends lost 0 bases and 2 bases, in that order; junction bases with no gene match: 9. The CDR3 has 18 amino acids. The CDR3 spells CASSQDLREVPAYNEQFF. In DNA form, the CDR3 reads TGCGCCAGCAGCCAAGATCTGCGGGAGGTCCCCGCCTACAATGAGCAGTTCTTC.

The chain carries TRBV6-1 and TRBJ1-2, with 9 bases aligning to TRBD1. V lost 3 bases to trimming and J lost 7 bases; unmatched junction nucleotides: 9. Germline CDR1 is MNHNS and CDR2 is SASEGT. CDR3 size: 15 residues. The CDR3 DNA reads as TGTGCCAGCAGTGAGAGGCTGGGACAGGGAATTGGCTACACCTTC. Its translation is CASSERLGQGIGYTF.

This chain connects TRBV2 to TRBJ2-5; 11 bases fit TRBD1. CDR1 is SNHLY, CDR2 FYNNEI, per germline. V trimming: 8 bases; J trimming: 4 bases; junction bases outside the gene matches: 0. The CDR3 covers 12 residues. The CDR3, as DNA: TGTGCCAGCGGGACAGGGGGAGAGACCCAGTACTTC. It yields the protein CASGTGGETQYF.

The chain has TRBV10-1 and TRBJ2-2, with 8 bases fitting TRBD1. The CDR3 sequence is 14 residues long. J was trimmed by 6 bases and V by 2 bases; bases with no gene match: 2. Germline CDR1 WNHNN, CDR2 SYGVQD (reference sequence). The CDR3 reads CASSEPDRAGELFF. CDR3 nucleotide sequence: TGCGCCAGCAGTGAGCCGGACAGGGCCGGGGAGCTGTTTTTT.

This clone was recorded a few times. The chain combines TRBV5-1 with TRBJ2-4; 8 nucleotides align to TRBD2. From germline, CDR1 is SGHRS and CDR2 YFSETQ. V trimming: 4 bases; J trimming: 3 bases; junction bases outside the gene matches: 6. CDR3 size: 15 residues. CDR3 loop: CASSVSGGDKNIQYF. In nucleotides, the CDR3 is TGCGCCAGCAGCGTGTCGGGGGGGGACAAAAACATTCAGTACTTC.

CDR3 protein: CASSHRYEQYF. For the CDR3, the DNA is TGTGCCAGCAGCCACAGGTACGAGCAGTACTTC. This chain joins TRBV6-6 and TRBJ2-7; a possible D gene is TRBD1 (5 bases). Germline assignment: CDR1 MNHNY and CDR2 SVGAGI (reference sequence). This CDR3 is 11 amino acids long. Trimming pared 6 bases from V and 4 bases from J, leaving 7 bases between.

The CDR3 DNA is TGTGCCAGCAGCTTTATACCGCGGGAGACCCAGTACTTC. Its translation: CASSFIPRETQYF. The chain links TRBV13 to TRBJ2-5; no reliable D call. Germline V gene data show CDR1 as PRHDT and CDR2 as FYEKMQ (reference sequence). V was trimmed by 3 bases and J by 5 bases, leaving 10 bases between them. The CDR3 runs to 13 residues.

CDR3 protein: CASSYPQTEAFF. Here the CDR3 DNA reads TGTGCCAGCAGTTACCCTCAGACTGAAGCTTTCTTT. The rearrangement links TRBV6-5 to TRBJ1-1, with D uncertain. The V end was cut by 2 bases, the J end by 5 bases, with 6 bases between. This CDR3 comprises 12 residues. CDR1 is MNHEY, CDR2 SVGAGI, per germline.